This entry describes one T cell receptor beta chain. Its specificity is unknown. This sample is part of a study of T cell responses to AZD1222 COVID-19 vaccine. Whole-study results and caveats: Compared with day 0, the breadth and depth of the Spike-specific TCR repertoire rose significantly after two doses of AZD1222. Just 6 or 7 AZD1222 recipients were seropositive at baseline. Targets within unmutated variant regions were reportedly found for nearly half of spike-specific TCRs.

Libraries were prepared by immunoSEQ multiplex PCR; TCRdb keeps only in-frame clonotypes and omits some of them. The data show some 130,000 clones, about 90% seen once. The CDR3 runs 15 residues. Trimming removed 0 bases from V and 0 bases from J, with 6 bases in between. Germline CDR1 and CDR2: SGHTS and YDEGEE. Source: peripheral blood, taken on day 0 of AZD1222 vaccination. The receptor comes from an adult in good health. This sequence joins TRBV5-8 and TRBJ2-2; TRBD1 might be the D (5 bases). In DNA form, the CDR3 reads TGTGCCAGCAGCTTGGTAGGGGCGAACACCGGGGAGCTGTTTTTT. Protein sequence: CASSLVGANTGELFF. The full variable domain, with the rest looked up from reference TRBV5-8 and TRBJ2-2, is EAGVTQSPTHLIKTRGQQATLRCSPISGHTSVYWYQQALGLGLQFLLWYDEGEERNRGNFPPRFSGRQFPNYSSELNVNALELEDSALYLCASSLVGANTGELFFGEGSRLTVL.